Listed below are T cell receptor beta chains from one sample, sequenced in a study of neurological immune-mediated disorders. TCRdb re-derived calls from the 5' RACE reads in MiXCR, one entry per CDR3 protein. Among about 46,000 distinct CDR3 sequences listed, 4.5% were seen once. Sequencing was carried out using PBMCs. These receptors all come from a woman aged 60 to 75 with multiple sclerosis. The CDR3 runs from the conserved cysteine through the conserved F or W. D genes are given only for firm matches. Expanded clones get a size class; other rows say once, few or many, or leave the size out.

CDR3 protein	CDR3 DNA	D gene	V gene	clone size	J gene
CASSPTGVNTEAFF	TGTGCCAGCAGTCCGACAGGGGTGAACACTGAAGCTTTCTTT	TRBD1	TRBV12-3/TRBV12-4	many	TRBJ1-1
CASSLLSRNTEAFF	TGTGCCAGCAGCCTCCTATCTCGGAACACTGAAGCTTTCTTT	-	TRBV3-1	few	TRBJ1-1
CSAVSGSGTGELFF	TGCAGTGCCGTGAGCGGGAGTGGCACCGGGGAGCTGTTTTTT	TRBD2	TRBV20-1	few	TRBJ2-2
CASSQGLRGGYEQYF	TGTGCCAGCAGCCAAGGTCTCCGGGGGGGCTACGAGCAGTACTTC	TRBD2	TRBV3-1	-	TRBJ2-7
CASRADSAGEQFF	TGTGCCAGCAGGGCGGACTCCGCTGGGGAGCAGTTCTTC	-	TRBV7-6	many	TRBJ2-1
CASSLAPAIRNHWYF	TGTGCCAGCAGCTTAGCTCCGGCCATCCGGAATCATTGGTACTTC	-	TRBV7-2	many	TRBJ2-5
CSVEQTSGNEQFF	TGCAGCGTTGAACAGACTAGCGGCAATGAGCAGTTCTTC	TRBD2	TRBV29-1	many	TRBJ2-1
CSARDPEAATNEKLFF	TGCAGTGCTAGAGATCCCGAGGCGGCAACTAATGAAAAACTGTTTTTT	-	TRBV20-1	many	TRBJ1-4
CASSFLGDEQFF	TGCGCCAGCAGCTTCCTGGGGGATGAGCAGTTCTTC	-	TRBV5-1	many	TRBJ2-1
CASSRLAGRTDTQYF	TGCGCCAGCAGCCGACTAGCGGGCCGCACAGATACGCAGTATTTT	TRBD2	TRBV5-1	few	TRBJ2-3
CAISDLMNTEAFF	TGTGCCATCAGTGACCTTATGAACACTGAAGCTTTCTTT	-	TRBV10-3	many	TRBJ1-1
CASSPSRVVGQESTGELFF	TGTGCCAGCAGTCCCTCTCGGGTTGTTGGGCAGGAGAGCACCGGGGAGCTGTTTTTT	-	TRBV6-6	many	TRBJ2-2
CAISEGPAGRTDTQYF	TGTGCCATCAGTGAGGGACCGGCGGGGCGCACAGATACGCAGTATTTT	-	TRBV10-3	many	TRBJ2-3
CASSPTGRDGYTF	TGTGCCAGCAGCCCGACAGGGAGGGATGGCTACACCTTC	TRBD1	TRBV14	many	TRBJ1-2
CSVGDRGRRGYTF	TGCAGCGTTGGGGACAGGGGGCGACGTGGCTACACCTTC	TRBD1	TRBV29-1	many	TRBJ1-2
CASSPGLAREQFF	TGTGCCAGCAGCCCCGGACTAGCTAGGGAGCAGTTCTTC	TRBD2	TRBV6-5	many	TRBJ2-1
CASSEYGGTGNTEAFF	TGTGCCAGCAGTGAATACGGGGGGACGGGGAACACTGAAGCTTTCTTT	-	TRBV25-1	-	TRBJ1-1
CASSVTADFYEQYF	TGTGCCAGCAGCGTAACAGCCGACTTCTACGAGCAGTACTTC	-	TRBV3-1	many	TRBJ2-7
CASSQTGESEKLFF	TGTGCCAGCAGCCAAACAGGGGAGTCCGAAAAACTGTTTTTT	TRBD1	TRBV7-2	many	TRBJ1-4
CASSRSGWDTQYF	TGTGCCAGCAGCCGCTCTGGATGGGATACGCAGTATTTT	-	TRBV5-5	few	TRBJ2-3
CSATGQGKFF	TGCAGTGCGACGGGACAGGGAAAGTTCTTC	TRBD1	TRBV20-1	many	TRBJ2-1
CASNWGRDRLHSGNTIYF	TGTGCCAGCAACTGGGGCAGGGATAGACTCCACTCTGGAAACACCATATATTTT	-	TRBV21-1	many	TRBJ1-3
CASSWTYNTGELFF	TGCGCCAGCAGCTGGACTTACAACACCGGGGAGCTGTTTTTT	-	TRBV5-1	many	TRBJ2-2
CASSTGGSYEQYF	TGCGCCAGCAGTACAGGGGGCTCCTACGAGCAGTACTTC	TRBD1	TRBV5-1	many	TRBJ2-7
CAISDGGDYGYTF	TGTGCCATCAGTGATGGAGGGGACTATGGCTACACCTTC	-	TRBV10-3	few	TRBJ1-2
CASSSSPEGETQYF	TGTGCCAGCAGCTCCTCTCCCGAAGGGGAGACCCAGTACTTC	-	TRBV7-2	few	TRBJ2-5
CASSQEAASYEQYF	TGTGCCAGCAGCCAAGAGGCAGCCTCCTACGAGCAGTACTTC	-	TRBV3-1	many	TRBJ2-7
CASSNGPAGTEAFF	TGTGCCAGCAGTAACGGTCCGGCCGGCACTGAAGCTTTCTTT	-	TRBV12-3/TRBV12-4	few	TRBJ1-1
CSVSGTFRSDTQYF	TGCAGCGTCTCGGGGACATTCCGAAGCGATACGCAGTATTTT	-	TRBV29-1	many	TRBJ2-3
CASSQGIAGNNEQFF	TGCGCCAGCAGCCAAGGGATAGCGGGGAACAATGAGCAGTTCTTC	TRBD2	TRBV4-3	many	TRBJ2-1
CSARSPGVETQYF	TGCAGTGCTAGGAGCCCCGGGGTTGAGACCCAGTACTTC	-	TRBV20-1	many	TRBJ2-5
CASSLARRGGSTGELFF	TGTGCCAGCAGCTTAGCGAGGCGGGGAGGAAGCACCGGGGAGCTGTTTTTT	-	TRBV7-9	-	TRBJ2-2
CASSLSGAGANVLTF	TGCGCCAGCAGCCTAAGCGGGGCTGGGGCCAACGTCCTGACTTTC	TRBD2	TRBV5-1	many	TRBJ2-6
CASSKIAGRYNEQFF	TGTGCCAGCAGTAAAATAGCGGGAAGGTACAATGAGCAGTTCTTC	TRBD2	TRBV6-2/TRBV6-3	many	TRBJ2-1
CASSSRLAGGADTQYF	TGCGCCAGCAGCTCCAGACTAGCGGGGGGGGCAGATACGCAGTATTTT	TRBD2	TRBV5-1	many	TRBJ2-3
CSASMGASSYEQYF	TGCAGTGCTAGTATGGGGGCAAGCTCCTACGAGCAGTACTTC	-	TRBV20-1	many	TRBJ2-7
CASSPGQRTNQPQHF	TGTGCCAGCAGCCCCGGACAGAGAACCAATCAGCCCCAGCATTTT	-	TRBV12-3/TRBV12-4	many	TRBJ1-5
CASSLASGPQYGYTF	TGTGCCAGCAGCTTAGCATCCGGGCCCCAGTATGGCTACACCTTC	-	TRBV7-2	-	TRBJ1-2
CSVCHRDTLYNEQFF	TGCAGCGTCTGTCATAGGGACACCCTCTACAATGAGCAGTTCTTC	-	TRBV29-1	many	TRBJ2-1
CASSEGDTEAFF	TGCGCCAGCAGCGAAGGGGACACTGAAGCTTTCTTT	-	TRBV5-1	many	TRBJ1-1
CSVRQGSNEKLFF	TGCAGTGTCCGACAGGGGTCGAATGAAAAACTGTTTTTT	TRBD1	TRBV20-1	many	TRBJ1-4
CASSLGAGEVNEQFF	TGCGCCAGCAGCTTGGGTGCGGGAGAGGTGAATGAGCAGTTCTTC	TRBD2	TRBV5-1	-	TRBJ2-1
CASSPPPMTEAFF	TGTGCCAGCAGTCCCCCTCCAATGACTGAAGCTTTCTTT	-	TRBV12-3/TRBV12-4	few	TRBJ1-1
CSARVLGAGNTEAFF	TGCAGTGCTAGAGTTCTGGGGGCTGGTAACACTGAAGCTTTCTTT	-	TRBV20-1	many	TRBJ1-1
CATESPLGGQFF	TGTGCCACAGAGAGCCCCCTGGGAGGACAGTTCTTC	-	TRBV24-1	few	TRBJ2-1
CASSQTRGTEAFF	TGTGCCAGCAGCCAGACGAGGGGCACTGAAGCTTTCTTT	-	TRBV16	many	TRBJ1-1